Sequencing of this T cell receptor (beta chain) was carried out in a study of neurological immune-mediated disorders. This clonotype was seen ten or more times. A single record per CDR3 protein comes from TCRdb applying MiXCR to the 5' RACE reads. The data contain 57,000 or so distinct CDR3 sequences, about 10% of them singletons. The TCR was taken from a man in his 60s in good health. The sequencing sample was made of PBMCs.

In nucleotides, the CDR3 is TGTGCCAGCAGCTTACAGGCGTCTAGATCGGATACGCAGTATTTT. This translates into CASSLQASRSDTQYF. The J gene is TRBJ2-3, the V gene TRBV7-9; D not resolved. The germline V gene has CDR1 SEHNR and CDR2 FQNEAQ (reference sequence). The CDR3 is made up of 15 amino acids. The V end lost 2 bases, the J end lost 6 bases, and 15 bases lay between the germline ends.